The TCR beta chain described here comes from a study of human T cells and chemical hapten exposure. Across the whole study: An area of 2 cm by approximately 2 cm on upper inner arm skin received 2% DPC for sensitization.

Under the authors' procedure: TCR counts had a median of 95,638 per sample and spanned 23,224 to 690,600. TCRdb independently ran MiXCR on the RACE reads; one entry per CDR3 protein. Clone size and V and J calls follow TCRdb, not the original study. Of around 190,000 distinct CDR3 sequences listed, about a fifth are singletons. V dropped 6 bases and J dropped 6 bases, with 6 bases sitting between them. CDR1 SGHAT and CDR2 FQNNGV come from the germline V gene. The CDR3 is 11 amino acids. As for time point: patch test 1, 2 weeks after DPC sensitization. Treatment described: therapeutic diphenylcyclopropenone sensitization with weekly scalp DPC. Extraction of total RNA was performed on unfractionated whole blood. In its sample, this clonotype was seen a few times.

The clonotype comes from a woman aged 45 to 65 with alopecia areata. Some clones in this sample may be carry-over from other donors' samples. The source was whole blood, collected in connection with sensitization to the hapten diphenylcyclopropenone (DPC). The rearrangement links TRBV11-2 to TRBJ2-1; D not resolved. The CDR3 sequence is CASRLGNEQFF. Here the CDR3 DNA reads TGTGCCAGCAGGTTGGGCAATGAGCAGTTCTTC. Filled out from reference TRBV11-2 and TRBJ2-1, the complete variable domain reads EAGVAQSPRYKIIEKRQSVAFWCNPISGHATLYWYQQILGQGPKLLIQFQNNGVVDDSQLPKDRFSAERLKGVDSTLKIQPAKLEDSAVYLCASRLGNEQFFGPGTRLTVL.